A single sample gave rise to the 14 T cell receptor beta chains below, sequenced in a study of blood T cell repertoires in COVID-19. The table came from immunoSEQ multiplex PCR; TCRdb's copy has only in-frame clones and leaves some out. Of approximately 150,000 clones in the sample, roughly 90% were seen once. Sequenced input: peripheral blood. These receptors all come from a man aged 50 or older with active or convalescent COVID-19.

The DNA for the CDR3 is TGTGCCAGCAGCCAAGATCTCCCGGGGGATGGCACAGATACGCAGTATTTT. Translated, it gives CASSQDLPGDGTDTQYF. V is TRBV14 and J is TRBJ2-3; tentatively, D is TRBD2 (6 bases). The length of the CDR3 is 17 residues. Trimming stripped 0 bases from V and 1 base from J, with 14 bases between. Per germline, CDR1 SGHDN and CDR2 FVKESK.

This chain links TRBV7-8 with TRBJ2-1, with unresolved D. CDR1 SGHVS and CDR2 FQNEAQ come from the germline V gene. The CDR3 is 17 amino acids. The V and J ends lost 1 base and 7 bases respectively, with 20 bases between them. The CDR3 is CASSLVALTRKMNEQFF. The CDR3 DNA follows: TGTGCCAGCAGCTTAGTTGCTCTGACTCGTAAGATGAATGAGCAGTTCTTC.

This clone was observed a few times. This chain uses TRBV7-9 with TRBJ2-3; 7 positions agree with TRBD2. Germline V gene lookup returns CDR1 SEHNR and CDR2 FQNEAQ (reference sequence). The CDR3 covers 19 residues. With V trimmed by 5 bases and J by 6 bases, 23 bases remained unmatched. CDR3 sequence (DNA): TGTGCCAGCAGCGTACTCCGATCCCGGGGAAAGCGGGAAGGGGATACGCAGTATTTT. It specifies CASSVLRSRGKREGDTQYF.

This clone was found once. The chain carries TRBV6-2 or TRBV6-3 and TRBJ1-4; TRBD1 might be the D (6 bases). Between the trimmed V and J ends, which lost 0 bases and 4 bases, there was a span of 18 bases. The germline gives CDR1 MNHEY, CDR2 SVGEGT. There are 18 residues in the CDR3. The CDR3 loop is CASSYSTGGGLFNEKLFF. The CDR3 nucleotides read TGTGCCAGCAGTTACTCGACTGGGGGCGGTCTCTTTAATGAAAAACTGTTTTTT.

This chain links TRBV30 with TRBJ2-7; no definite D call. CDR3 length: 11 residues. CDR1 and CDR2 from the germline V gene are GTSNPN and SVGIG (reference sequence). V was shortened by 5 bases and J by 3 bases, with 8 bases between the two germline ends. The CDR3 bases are TGTGCCTGGGGCAAAGTCTACGAGCAGTACTTC. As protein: CAWGKVYEQYF.

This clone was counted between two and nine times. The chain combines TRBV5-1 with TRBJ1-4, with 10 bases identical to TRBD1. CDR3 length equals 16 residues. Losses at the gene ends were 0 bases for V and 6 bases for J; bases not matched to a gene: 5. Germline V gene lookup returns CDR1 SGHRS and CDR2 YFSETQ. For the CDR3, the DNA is TGCGCCAGCAGCTTGGACGAGGGACAGGGGTATGAAAAACTGTTTTTT. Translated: CASSLDEGQGYEKLFF.

CDR3 protein: CASSPGGVDEAFF. In DNA form, the CDR3 reads TGTGCCAGCTCACCGGGGGGAGTCGATGAAGCTTTCTTT. The rearrangement links TRBV18 to TRBJ1-1; tentatively, D is TRBD1 (5 bases). The CDR3 is 13 residues long. Germline CDR1 and CDR2: KGHSH and LQKENI. The V end lost 3 bases, the J end lost 7 bases, and 12 bases lay between the germline ends. Combining the CDR3 with reference TRBV18 and TRBJ1-1 gives the whole variable domain NAGVMQNPRHLVRRRGQEARLRCSPMKGHSHVYWYRQLPEEGLKFMVYLQKENIIDESGMPKERFSAEFPKEGPSILRIQQVVRGDSAAYFCASSPGGVDEAFFGQGTRLTVV.

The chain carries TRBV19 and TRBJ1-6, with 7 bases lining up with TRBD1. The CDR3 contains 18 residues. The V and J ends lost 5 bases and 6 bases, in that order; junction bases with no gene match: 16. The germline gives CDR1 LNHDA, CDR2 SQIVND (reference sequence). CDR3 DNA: TGTGCCAGTAGTGGGATGAGACAGGGTTGGATATCTAATTCACCCCTCCACTTT. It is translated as CASSGMRQGWISNSPLHF.

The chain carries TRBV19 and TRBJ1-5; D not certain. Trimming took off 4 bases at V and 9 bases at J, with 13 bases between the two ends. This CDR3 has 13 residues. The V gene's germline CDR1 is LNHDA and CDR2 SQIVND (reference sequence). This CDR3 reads CASSSSREVPQHF. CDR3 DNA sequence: TGTGCCAGTAGTAGTTCGCGGGAAGTGCCCCAGCATTTT.

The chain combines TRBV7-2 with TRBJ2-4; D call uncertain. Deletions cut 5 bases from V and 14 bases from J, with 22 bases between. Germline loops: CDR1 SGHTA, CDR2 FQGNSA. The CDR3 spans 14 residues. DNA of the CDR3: TGTGCCAGCAGCCCCAGTGGTGACACGCCTCGGAAGTACTTC. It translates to CASSPSGDTPRKYF.

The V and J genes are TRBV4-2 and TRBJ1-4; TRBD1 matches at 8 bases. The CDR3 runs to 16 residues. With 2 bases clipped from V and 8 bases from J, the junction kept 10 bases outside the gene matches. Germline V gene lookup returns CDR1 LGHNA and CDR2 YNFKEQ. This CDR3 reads CASSQITGGLFEKLFF. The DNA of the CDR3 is TGTGCCAGCAGCCAAATTACAGGGGGATTATTCGAAAAACTGTTTTTT.

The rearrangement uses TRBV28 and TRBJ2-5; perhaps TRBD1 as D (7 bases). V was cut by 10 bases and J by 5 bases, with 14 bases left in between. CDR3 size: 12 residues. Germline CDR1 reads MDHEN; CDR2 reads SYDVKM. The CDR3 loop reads CATGGRGETQYF. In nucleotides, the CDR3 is TGTGCCACAGGGGGGCGCGGGGAGACCCAGTACTTC.

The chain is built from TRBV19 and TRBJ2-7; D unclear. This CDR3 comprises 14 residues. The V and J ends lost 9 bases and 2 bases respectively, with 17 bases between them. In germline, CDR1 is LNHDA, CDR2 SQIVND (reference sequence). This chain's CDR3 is CASAVDEEAYEQYF. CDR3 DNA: TGTGCCAGCGCGGTGGATGAAGAAGCCTACGAGCAGTACTTC.

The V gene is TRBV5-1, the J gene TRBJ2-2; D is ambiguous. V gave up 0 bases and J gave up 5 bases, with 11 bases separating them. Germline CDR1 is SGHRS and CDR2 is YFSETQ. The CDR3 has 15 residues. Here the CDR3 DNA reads TGCGCCAGCAGCTTGGAGTCCACTACGACCGGGGAGCTGTTTTTT. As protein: CASSLESTTTGELFF.